The clone carrying this T cell receptor (beta chain) came up many times. Its antigen is not known. V was cut by 4 bases and J by 0 bases, with 13 bases left in between. The CDR3 is 15 residues long. The V gene's germline CDR1 is SGHRS and CDR2 YFSETQ. The data belong to a study of blood T cells in healthy people across ages. Whole-study findings and limits: Any conclusive comparison of naive versus antigen-experienced cells was prevented by using unsorted PBMCs. The long-lived group displayed more naive CD4+ cells, plus higher diversity, than the aged donors did.

Together with a sample-barcoded 5' primer, a J-beta primer mix was included in a second PCR lasting about 6 to 11 cycles. In TCRdb, the 5' RACE reads were re-called with MiXCR into one record per CDR3 protein. This table has about 640,000 distinct CDR3 sequences, about 54% appearing once. The chain has TRBV5-1 and TRBJ1-1, with D perhaps TRBD1 (6 bases). The source of this sequence is a man between 60 and 75 years old in good health. Sequenced sample: blood. The CDR3 coding sequence is TGCGCCAGCAGCCTCCAATCAGGGGTGAACACTGAAGCTTTCTTT. Protein product: CASSLQSGVNTEAFF.